This passage covers 7 T cell receptor beta chains from one sample sequenced in a study of blood T cell repertoires in COVID-19. Sequenced by immunoSEQ multiplex PCR; TCRdb stores in-frame clones only, minus some. The sample lists approximately 110,000 clones; approximately 82% were seen once. Input material: peripheral blood. All receptors derive from a woman of 80 years or more with acute or convalescent COVID-19.

This chain uses TRBV10-2 with TRBJ1-2; D is undetermined. The CDR3 consists of 13 residues. Trimming took 2 bases from V and 3 from J, leaving 7 bases between them. Germline V gene sequence: CDR1 WSHSY, CDR2 SAAADI. CDR3 amino acids: CASSENVDYGYTF. The CDR3 nucleotides read TGCGCCAGCAGTGAGAACGTAGACTATGGCTACACCTTC.

The chain uses TRBV6-2 or TRBV6-3 and TRBJ2-1; 10 nucleotides match TRBD1. J gave up 7 bases and V 4 bases, and 10 bases lay outside the gene matches. This CDR3 spans 16 amino acids. Per the germline V gene, CDR1 is MNHEY and CDR2 is SVGEGT. DNA for the CDR3: TGTGCCAGCAGTTTCCCGGGACAGGGGTTTACGAATGAGCAGTTCTTC. Translating it yields CASSFPGQGFTNEQFF.

The V gene is TRBV2, the J gene TRBJ2-5, with a tentative D call TRBD1 (6 bases). Germline V gives CDR1 SNHLY, CDR2 FYNNEI. V gave up 7 bases and J gave up 5 bases, with 17 bases separating them. The CDR3 length is 14 residues. CDR3 sequence reads: CASTQQGARETQYF. As DNA, the CDR3 is TGTGCCAGCACCCAACAGGGAGCAAGGGAGACCCAGTACTTC.

V is TRBV5-1 and J is TRBJ2-5, with 8 bases matching TRBD1. This CDR3 region has 14 residues. J lost 3 bases, V lost 3 bases, and 4 bases had no gene match. Germline assignment: CDR1 SGHRS and CDR2 YFSETQ. CDR3 region: CASSWTGRKETQYF. The CDR3 DNA reads TGCGCCAGCAGCTGGACAGGGCGGAAAGAGACCCAGTACTTC.

The chain combines TRBV3-1 (or the pseudogene TRBV3-2) with TRBJ2-3; D gene uncertain. Germline CDR1 reads LGHDT; CDR2 reads YNNKEL (reference sequence). V was trimmed by 4 bases and J by 0 bases, leaving 5 bases between them. This CDR3 has 13 amino acids. The CDR3 region has the DNA TGTGCCAGCAGCCCATTTAGCACAGATACGCAGTATTTT. It encodes CASSPFSTDTQYF.

This rearrangement joins TRBV19 to TRBJ1-5; 9 positions agree with TRBD1. This CDR3 spans 17 amino acids. Unmatched junction bases numbered 11, after V lost 6 bases and J lost 2 bases. Germline lookup yields CDR1 LNHDA and CDR2 SQIVND (reference sequence). As DNA, the CDR3 is TGTGCCAGTAGCACAACAGGGGGCGCGGGGGGCAATCAGCCCCAGCATTTT. Its translation: CASSTTGGAGGNQPQHF.

The V and J genes are TRBV2 and TRBJ1-5; D ambiguous. Deletions cut 4 bases from V and 6 bases from J, with 16 bases between. Germline CDR1 SNHLY, CDR2 FYNNEI. This CDR3 spans 15 amino acids. The CDR3 DNA reads TGTGCCAGCAGTGGTTGGAGCGAGGTCGGTCAGCCCCAGCATTTT. It is translated as CASSGWSEVGQPQHF.